A single sample gave rise to the 10 T cell receptor beta chains below, sequenced in a study of OX40 agonist ivuxolimab in advanced cancers. Assay used: immunoSEQ multiplex PCR; TCRdb lists only in-frame clones, some missing. This table has roughly 49,000 clones, around 90% appearing once. Source: CD4+ or CD8+ T cells sorted from blood, taken in a trial of the OX40 agonist ivuxolimab. The receptors come from an adult with an advanced solid tumor such as melanoma, head and neck, liver or kidney cancer.

The rearrangement joins TRBV6-6 to TRBJ2-7; D perhaps matches TRBD2 (5 bases). V was clipped by 8 bases and J by 3 bases, with 8 bases between them. Germline assignment: CDR1 MNHNY and CDR2 SVGAGI (reference sequence). CDR3 size: 11 residues. CDR3: CASGRDYEQYF. The DNA of the CDR3 is TGTGCCAGCGGGAGAGACTACGAGCAGTACTTC.

In its sample, this clone was seen once. This CDR3 is CASSKGVADEQFF. As DNA, the CDR3 is TGTGCCAGCAGCAAAGGAGTCGCCGATGAGCAGTTCTTC. The V and J genes are TRBV21-1 and TRBJ2-1; whether TRBD2, the table's D call, matches the DNA was not checked. TRBV21-1 represents a pseudogene. CDR3 length equals 13 residues.

The J gene is TRBJ2-7, the V gene TRBV28, with 8 bases identical to TRBD2. V lost 6 bases to trimming and J lost 6 bases; unmatched junction nucleotides: 10. Looked up from germline, CDR1 is MDHEN and CDR2 is SYDVKM. This CDR3 has 14 amino acids. CDR3 residues: CASRLSGALVEQYF. CDR3 nucleotide sequence: TGTGCCAGCAGACTTAGCGGGGCCTTGGTCGAGCAGTACTTC.

This sequence joins TRBV4-2 and TRBJ2-7, with 9 bases aligning to TRBD2. In germline, CDR1 is LGHNA, CDR2 YNFKEQ. The CDR3 extends over 16 amino acids. The V gene end was trimmed by 1 base and the J gene end by 6 bases; junction bases not matched to a gene: 10. The CDR3 here is CASSQAGQREAGEQYF. The CDR3 nucleotides read TGTGCCAGCAGCCAAGCAGGACAGCGGGAGGCAGGCGAGCAGTACTTC.

This clone has just a few counts. The genes are TRBV5-1 and TRBJ2-5; 8 nucleotides agree with TRBD1. Germline V gene lookup returns CDR1 SGHRS and CDR2 YFSETQ. Losses at the gene ends were 4 bases for V and 4 bases for J; bases not matched to a gene: 15. This CDR3 is built from 17 residues. CDR3 amino acids: CASSPGQDNGGTETQYF. Here the CDR3 DNA reads TGCGCCAGCAGCCCGGGACAGGACAATGGAGGGACAGAGACCCAGTACTTC.

This clone showed up just once. The chain links TRBV5-4 to TRBJ2-1, with 8 bases lining up with TRBD2. Germline V gene data show CDR1 as SGHNT and CDR2 as YYREEE (reference sequence). Trimming at V came to 0 bases and at J to 6 bases, leaving 8 bases not matched to a gene. This CDR3 has 16 amino acids. The CDR3 nucleotides read TGTGCCAGCAGCTTGGCTGGTAGCGGGGCGATCAATGAGCAGTTCTTC. Encoded protein: CASSLAGSGAINEQFF.

The chain employs TRBV10-2 and TRBJ2-5; D remains ambiguous. The DNA matches TRBJ2-7 better at its end, which makes the J call doubtful. The CDR3 runs to 12 residues. CDR1 is WSHSY, CDR2 SAAADI, per germline. CDR3 DNA: TGCGCCAGCAGTGAGTCGGTGTACGAGCAGTACTTC. Protein: CASSESVYEQYF.

This clone was seen once. The genes are TRBV28 and TRBJ2-7; a weak D match, TRBD1 (6 bases). This CDR3 is 13 amino acids long. With 2 bases removed from V and 5 bases from J, the gap between germline ends came to 10 bases. CDR1 and CDR2 from the germline V gene are MDHEN and SYDVKM. The chain's CDR3 is CASSLNRAHEQYF. DNA for the CDR3: TGTGCCAGCAGTTTAAACAGGGCACACGAGCAGTACTTC.

This clone appeared once. The genes are TRBV4-2 and TRBJ2-1, with no clear D. V was shortened by 4 bases and J by 6 bases, with 13 bases between the two germline ends. CDR1 and CDR2 (germline): LGHNA, YNFKEQ. The CDR3 covers 14 residues. The CDR3: CASSPPGLSNEQFF. The CDR3 DNA is TGTGCCAGCAGCCCCCCTGGGCTTTCCAATGAGCAGTTCTTC.

This clone was detected only once. The chain recombines TRBV27 with TRBJ1-2; 9 bases match TRBD1. CDR3 size: 15 residues. J was trimmed by 6 bases and V by 6 bases; bases with no gene match: 11. Germline values: CDR1 MNHEY, CDR2 SMNVEV (reference sequence). The CDR3 is CASRSRQGGINGYTF. CDR3 nucleotide sequence: TGTGCCAGCAGATCCCGACAGGGGGGTATCAATGGCTACACCTTC.